Included here is one TCR beta chain sequence, with context. The sample comes from a study of blood T cell repertoires in COVID-19. Study-wide context: The United States, Italy and Spain were the sources of the acute and convalescent COVID-19 samples. The analysed material was cDNA or gDNA that came from T cells, B-cell-depleted T cells, or PBMCs.

The CDR3 loop spans 14 amino acids. V was clipped by 1 base and J by 4 bases, with 9 bases between them. CDR1 is LNHNV, CDR2 YYDKDF, per germline (reference sequence). Clones were sequenced by immunoSEQ multiplex PCR, and TCRdb holds only the in-frame ones, with some missing. The sample lists about 46,000 clones; approximately 85% were seen once. Sequencing was done on a sample of peripheral blood. The TCR sequence derives from an elderly woman with COVID-19, enrolled during active disease. The chain recombines TRBV15 with TRBJ2-3; possibly TRBD2 for D (5 bases). The CDR3 DNA is TGTGCCACCAGCAGAGCCAGAGGGTCAGATACGCAGTATTTT. Protein product: CATSRARGSDTQYF.